This is a list of T cell receptor beta chains from one sample in a study of T cell responses to AZD1222 COVID-19 vaccine. TCRdb's copy holds only in-frame clones and misses some; the assay was immunoSEQ multiplex PCR. Of fewer than 150,000 clones in the sample, over 85% are singletons; the top ten hold about 4.1%. Sequenced material: peripheral blood, taken on day 0 of AZD1222 vaccination. These receptors were obtained from an adult in good health. Both conserved end residues are part of each CDR3. Fields, in order: clone size, V gene, J gene, D gene, CDR3 length, CDR3 DNA, CDR3 protein. D genes are given only for firm matches. Expanded clones get a size class; other rows say once, few or many, or leave the size out.

-	TRBV2	TRBJ2-3	TRBD2	14	TGTGCCAGCAGGAGCGCGGGGGGCACAGATACGCAGTATTTT	CASRSAGGTDTQYF
-	TRBV19	TRBJ2-2	TRBD1	15	TGTGCCAGTAGAACAGGGGGCCAAGACACCGGGGAGCTGTTTTTT	CASRTGGQDTGELFF
-	TRBV20-1	TRBJ1-1	TRBD1	11	TGCAGTGCTTCCGGGACAGGGGAAGCTTTCTTT	CSASGTGEAFF
-	TRBV27	TRBJ1-3	-	16	TGTGCCAGCAGCCTCGGGGCGGGCATTCCTGGAAACACCATATATTTT	CASSLGAGIPGNTIYF
-	TRBV6-4	TRBJ1-5	-	16	TGTGCCAGCAGTGCGGAGGGGCTTGGTAGCAATCAGCCCCAGCATTTT	CASSAEGLGSNQPQHF
-	TRBV20-1	TRBJ1-3	-	11	TGCAGTGCTCCACAGGGAAACACCATATATTTT	CSAPQGNTIYF
-	TRBV5-1	TRBJ2-7	-	12	TGCGCCAGCAGCCAGAACTACGACGAGCAGTACTTC	CASSQNYDEQYF
-	TRBV28	TRBJ1-1	-	12	TGTGCCAGCAGTTCAGGACTGCTCGAGGCTTTCTTT	CASSSGLLEAFF
-	TRBV7-9	TRBJ2-1	TRBD2	13	TGTGCCAGCAGCTTACCGGGGAGGGTAAAGCAGTTCTTC	CASSLPGRVKQFF
-	TRBV14	TRBJ2-2	-	16	TGTGCCAGCAGCCAAGCGGGCAGGGAAGAGGCCGGGGAGCTGTTTTTT	CASSQAGREEAGELFF
-	TRBV6-1	TRBJ1-2	-	16	TGTGCCAGCAGTGAAGCGCTCCGGGCCCCTAACTATGGCTACACCTTC	CASSEALRAPNYGYTF
once	TRBV7-9	TRBJ1-1	-	13	TGTGCCAGCAGCCCAGGAACGAACACTGAAGCTTTCTTT	CASSPGTNTEAFF
-	TRBV18	TRBJ1-2	TRBD1	13	TGTGCCAGCTCACCCGACAGGGACGCTGGCTACACCTTC	CASSPDRDAGYTF
-	TRBV6-5	TRBJ2-4	-	15	TGTGCCAGTCACGAACGGGCCAGTAGAATCAACATTCAGTACTTC	CASHERASRINIQYF